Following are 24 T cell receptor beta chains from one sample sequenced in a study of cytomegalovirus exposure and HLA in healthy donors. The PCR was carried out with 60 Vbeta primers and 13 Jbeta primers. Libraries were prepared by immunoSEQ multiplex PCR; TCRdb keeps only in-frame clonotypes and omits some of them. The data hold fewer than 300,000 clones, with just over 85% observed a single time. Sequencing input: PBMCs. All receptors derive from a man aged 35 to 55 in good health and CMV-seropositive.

CDR3 loop: CASTTALAGALGEQFF. DNA for the CDR3: TGTGCCAGCACCACTGCCCTAGCGGGAGCCTTAGGTGAGCAGTTCTTC. The J gene is TRBJ2-1, the V gene TRBV27; 10 bases line up with TRBD2. In germline, CDR1 is MNHEY, CDR2 SMNVEV (reference sequence). J lost 9 bases, V lost 7 bases, and 15 bases had no gene match. This CDR3 region has 16 residues.

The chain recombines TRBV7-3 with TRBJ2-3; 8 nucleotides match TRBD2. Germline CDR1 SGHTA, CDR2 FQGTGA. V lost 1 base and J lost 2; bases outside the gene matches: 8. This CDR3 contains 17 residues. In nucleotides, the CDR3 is TGTGCCAGCAGCTTAATTGGCGGGAGGTCTCCCACAGATACGCAGTATTTT. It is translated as CASSLIGGRSPTDTQYF.

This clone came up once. CDR3 nucleotides: TGTGCCAGCAGCTTCCGGGTCGCCGTTAGCACAGATACGCAGTATTTT. Amino acid sequence: CASSFRVAVSTDTQYF. The chain uses TRBV5-5 and TRBJ2-3; no definite D call. CDR3 length: 16 residues. Between the trimmed V and J ends, which lost 2 bases and 0 bases, there was a span of 13 bases. CDR1 is SGHKS and CDR2 is YYEKEE in the germline V gene (reference sequence).

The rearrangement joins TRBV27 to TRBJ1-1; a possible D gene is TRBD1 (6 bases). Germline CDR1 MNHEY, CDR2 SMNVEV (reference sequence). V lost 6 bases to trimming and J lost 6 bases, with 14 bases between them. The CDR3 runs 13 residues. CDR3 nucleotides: TGTGCCAGCAGGGGGGGGCCGTGGGCTGAAGCTTTCTTT. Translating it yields CASRGGPWAEAFF.

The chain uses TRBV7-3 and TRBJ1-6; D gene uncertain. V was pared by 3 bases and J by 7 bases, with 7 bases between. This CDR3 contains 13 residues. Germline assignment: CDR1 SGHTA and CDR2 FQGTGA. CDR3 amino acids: CASSFRGNSPLHF. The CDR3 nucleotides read TGTGCCAGCAGCTTTCGTGGCAATTCACCCCTCCACTTT.

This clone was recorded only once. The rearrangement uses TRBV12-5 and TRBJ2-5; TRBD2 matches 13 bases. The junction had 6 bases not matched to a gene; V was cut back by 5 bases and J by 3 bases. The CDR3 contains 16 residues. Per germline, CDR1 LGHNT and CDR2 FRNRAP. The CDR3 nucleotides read TGTGCTAGTGGTAAGGGACTAGCGGGACTAAAAGAGACCCAGTACTTC. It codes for CASGKGLAGLKETQYF.

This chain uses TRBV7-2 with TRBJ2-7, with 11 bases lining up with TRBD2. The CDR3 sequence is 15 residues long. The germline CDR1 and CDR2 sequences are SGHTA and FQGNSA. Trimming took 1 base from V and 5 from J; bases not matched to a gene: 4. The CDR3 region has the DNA TGTGCCAGCAGCTTAGAAAGACTAGCGGGAAACGAGCAGTACTTC. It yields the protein CASSLERLAGNEQYF.

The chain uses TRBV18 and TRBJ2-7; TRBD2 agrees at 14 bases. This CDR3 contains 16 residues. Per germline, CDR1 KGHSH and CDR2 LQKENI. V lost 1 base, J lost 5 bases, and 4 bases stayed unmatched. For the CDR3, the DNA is TGTGCCAGCTCACCACAGACTAGCGGGAGGGCCCACGAGCAGTACTTC. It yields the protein CASSPQTSGRAHEQYF. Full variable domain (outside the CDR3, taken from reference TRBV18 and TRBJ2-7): NAGVMQNPRHLVRRRGQEARLRCSPMKGHSHVYWYRQLPEEGLKFMVYLQKENIIDESGMPKERFSAEFPKEGPSILRIQQVVRGDSAAYFCASSPQTSGRAHEQYFGPGTRLTVT.

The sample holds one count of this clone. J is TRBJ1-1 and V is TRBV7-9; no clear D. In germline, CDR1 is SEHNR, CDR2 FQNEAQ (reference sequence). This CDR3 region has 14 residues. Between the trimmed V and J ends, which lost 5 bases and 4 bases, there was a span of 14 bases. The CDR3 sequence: CASSPTGRSTEAFF. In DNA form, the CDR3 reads TGTGCCAGCAGCCCAACCGGTCGGAGCACTGAAGCTTTCTTT. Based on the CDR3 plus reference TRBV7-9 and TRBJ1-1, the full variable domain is DTGVSQNPRHKITKRGQNVTFRCDPISEHNRLYWYRQTLGQGPEFLTYFQNEAQLEKSRLLSDRFSAERPKGSFSTLEIQRTEQGDSAMYLCASSPTGRSTEAFFGQGTRLTVV.

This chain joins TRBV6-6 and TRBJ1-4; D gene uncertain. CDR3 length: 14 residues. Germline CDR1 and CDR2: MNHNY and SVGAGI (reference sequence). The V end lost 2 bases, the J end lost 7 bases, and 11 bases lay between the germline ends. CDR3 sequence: CASSYDPEGEKLFF. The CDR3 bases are TGTGCCAGCAGTTACGACCCGGAGGGTGAAAAACTGTTTTTT.

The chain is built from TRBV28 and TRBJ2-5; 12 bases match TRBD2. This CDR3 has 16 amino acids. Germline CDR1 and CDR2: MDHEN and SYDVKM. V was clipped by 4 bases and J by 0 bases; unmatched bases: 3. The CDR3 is CASSSWTSGDQETQYF. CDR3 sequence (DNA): TGTGCCAGCAGTTCGTGGACTAGCGGGGACCAAGAGACCCAGTACTTC.

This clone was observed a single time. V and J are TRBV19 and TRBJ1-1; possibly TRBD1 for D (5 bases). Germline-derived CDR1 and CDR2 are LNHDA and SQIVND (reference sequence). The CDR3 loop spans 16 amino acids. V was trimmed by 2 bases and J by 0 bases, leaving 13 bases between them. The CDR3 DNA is TGTGCCAGTAGTATACCCCAGGGAATGGTGAACACTGAAGCTTTCTTT. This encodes CASSIPQGMVNTEAFF.

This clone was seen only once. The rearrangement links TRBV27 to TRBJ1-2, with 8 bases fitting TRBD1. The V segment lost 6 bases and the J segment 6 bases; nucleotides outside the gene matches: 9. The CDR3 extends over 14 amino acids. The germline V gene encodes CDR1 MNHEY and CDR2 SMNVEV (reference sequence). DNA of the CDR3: TGTGCCAGCAGCCTACGACAGGGGAGCGATGGCTACACCTTC. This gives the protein CASSLRQGSDGYTF.

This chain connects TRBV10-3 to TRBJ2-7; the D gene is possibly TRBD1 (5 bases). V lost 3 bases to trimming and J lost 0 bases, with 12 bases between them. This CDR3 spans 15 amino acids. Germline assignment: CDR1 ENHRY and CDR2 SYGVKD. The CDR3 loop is CAISDSGRDSYEQYF. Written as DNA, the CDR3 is TGTGCCATCAGTGATTCGGGCAGGGACTCCTACGAGCAGTACTTC.

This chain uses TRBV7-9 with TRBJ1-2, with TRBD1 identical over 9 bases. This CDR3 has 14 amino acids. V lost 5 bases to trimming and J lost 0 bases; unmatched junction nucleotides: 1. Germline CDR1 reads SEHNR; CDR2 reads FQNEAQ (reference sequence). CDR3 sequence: CASSRQGANYGYTF. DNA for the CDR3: TGTGCCAGCAGCCGACAGGGGGCTAACTATGGCTACACCTTC.

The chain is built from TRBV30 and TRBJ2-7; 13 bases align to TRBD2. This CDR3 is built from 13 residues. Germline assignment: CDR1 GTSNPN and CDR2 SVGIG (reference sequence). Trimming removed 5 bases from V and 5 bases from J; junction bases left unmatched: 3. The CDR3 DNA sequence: TGTGCCTGGGCGGGACTAGCGGGGCACGAGCAGTACTTC. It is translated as CAWAGLAGHEQYF.

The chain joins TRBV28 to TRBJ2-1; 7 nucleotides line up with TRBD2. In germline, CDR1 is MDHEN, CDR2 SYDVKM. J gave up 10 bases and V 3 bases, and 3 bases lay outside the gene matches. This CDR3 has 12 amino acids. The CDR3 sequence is CASSFYSGEQFF. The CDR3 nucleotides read TGTGCCAGCAGTTTTTATAGCGGGGAGCAGTTCTTC.

The CDR3 sequence: CARSFNRVGYTF. CDR3 nucleotide sequence: TGTGCCAGAAGCTTCAACAGGGTTGGCTACACCTTC. This sequence joins TRBV5-3 and TRBJ1-2; TRBD1 might be the D (6 bases). Being an ORF, TRBV5-3 has a function that is uncertain. Trimming shortened V by 2 bases and J by 7 bases, and 9 bases separated the two germline ends. The CDR3 is 12 amino acids.

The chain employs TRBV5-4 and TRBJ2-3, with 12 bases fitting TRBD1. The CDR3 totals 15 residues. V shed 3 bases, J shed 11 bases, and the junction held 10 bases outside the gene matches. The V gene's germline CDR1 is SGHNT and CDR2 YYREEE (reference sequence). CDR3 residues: CASSSGTGGLGWQYF. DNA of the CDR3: TGTGCCAGCAGCTCGGGGACAGGGGGCCTCGGGTGGCAGTATTTT.

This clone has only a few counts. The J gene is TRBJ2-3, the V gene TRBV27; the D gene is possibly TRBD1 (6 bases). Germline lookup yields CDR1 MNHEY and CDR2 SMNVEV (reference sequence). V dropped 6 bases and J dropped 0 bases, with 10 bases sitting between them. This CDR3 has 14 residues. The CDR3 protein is CASSGTKSTDTQYF. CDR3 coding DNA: TGTGCCAGCAGCGGGACAAAAAGCACAGATACGCAGTATTTT.

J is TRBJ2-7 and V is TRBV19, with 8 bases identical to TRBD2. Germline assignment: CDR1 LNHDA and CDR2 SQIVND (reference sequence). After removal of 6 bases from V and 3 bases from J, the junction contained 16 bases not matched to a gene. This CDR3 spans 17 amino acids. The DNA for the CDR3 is TGTGCCAGTAGAAAACGGTCCGGGACTAGTGAAAACTACGAGCAGTACTTC. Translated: CASRKRSGTSENYEQYF.

The CDR3 loop reads CASGGRGASTGELFF. CDR3 sequence (DNA): TGCGCCAGCGGGGGGCGGGGGGCCTCCACCGGGGAGCTGTTTTTT. The rearrangement uses TRBV4-1 and TRBJ2-2; 8 positions match TRBD2. CDR3 length: 15 amino acids. With 8 bases clipped from V and 4 bases from J, the junction kept 9 bases outside the gene matches. Looked up from germline, CDR1 is MGHRA and CDR2 is YSYEKL.

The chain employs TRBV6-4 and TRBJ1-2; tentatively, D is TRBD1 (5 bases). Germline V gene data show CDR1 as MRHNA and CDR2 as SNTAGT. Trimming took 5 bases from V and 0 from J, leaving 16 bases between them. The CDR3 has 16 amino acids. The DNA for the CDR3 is TGTGCCAGCAGTCCGGAGGGGACCGGGACTAACTATGGCTACACCTTC. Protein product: CASSPEGTGTNYGYTF.

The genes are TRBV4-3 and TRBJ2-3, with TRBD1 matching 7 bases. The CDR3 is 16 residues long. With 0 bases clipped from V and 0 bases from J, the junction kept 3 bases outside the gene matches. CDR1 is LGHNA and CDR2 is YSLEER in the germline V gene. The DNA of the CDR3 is TGCGCCAGCAGCCAAGAAGGGGGCAGAAGCACAGATACGCAGTATTTT. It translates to CASSQEGGRSTDTQYF.